These 3 T cell receptor beta chains originate from one sample sequenced in a study of regulatory T cells in long-lasting Graves disease. Time point meaning: newly diagnosed GD, antithyroid drugs for less than 3 months. Generation of the TCR library employed RNA extracted from PBMCs. Through Arm-PCR of CDR3 regions and iRepertoire HTBI primers, TCR beta libraries were built. One entry per CDR3 protein results from TCRdb running MiXCR on the multiplex PCR reads. The top ten hold over 7% of the sample, which has approximately 540,000 distinct CDR3 sequences, 9.5% to 15% seen once. This sample was also put to use in a study of T cells in Graves' hyperthyroidism and ophthalmopathy.

The material sequenced was peripheral blood mononuclear cells (PBMCs), taken at new diagnosis, from a patient treated with antithyroid drugs. These TCRs come from a woman between 25 and 40 years old with Graves disease.

This clonotype was observed at least ten times. This chain links TRBV11-2 with TRBJ2-5, with D possibly TRBD2 on 5 matching bases. Per the germline V gene, CDR1 is SGHAT and CDR2 is FQNNGV. The CDR3 consists of 13 residues. V dropped 3 bases and J dropped 7 bases, with 12 bases sitting between them. Here the CDR3 DNA reads TGTGCCAGCAGCTTCTTCCTCGGAGGGACCCAGTACTTC. Its translation: CASSFFLGGTQYF.

In its sample, this clonotype was seen a few times. V gene TRBV7-2 combines with J gene TRBJ2-7; TRBD1 matches at 10 bases. This CDR3 comprises 14 residues. Germline CDR1 SGHTA, CDR2 FQGNSA. Trimming took 5 bases from V and 6 from J; bases not matched to a gene: 7. The CDR3 nucleotides read TGTGCCAGCAGCAACCGGGACAGGGGCGGCGAGCAGTACTTC. It encodes CASSNRDRGGEQYF. The full variable domain, its missing parts supplied by reference TRBV7-2 and TRBJ2-7, is GAGVSQSPSNKVTEKGKDVELRCDPISGHTALYWYRQSLGQGLEFLIYFQGNSAPDKSGLPSDRFSAERTGGSVSTLTIQRTQQEDSAVYLCASSNRDRGGEQYFGPGTRLTVT.

The rearrangement links TRBV5-8 to TRBJ2-7; the D gene is possibly TRBD1 (6 bases). The germline CDR1 and CDR2 sequences are SGHTS and YDEGEE. CDR3 size: 15 residues. V was clipped by 4 bases and J by 3 bases, with 17 bases between them. CDR3 in amino acids: CASSPVQGLIYEQYF. As DNA, the CDR3 is TGTGCCAGCAGCCCTGTACAGGGCCTCATCTACGAGCAGTACTTC.